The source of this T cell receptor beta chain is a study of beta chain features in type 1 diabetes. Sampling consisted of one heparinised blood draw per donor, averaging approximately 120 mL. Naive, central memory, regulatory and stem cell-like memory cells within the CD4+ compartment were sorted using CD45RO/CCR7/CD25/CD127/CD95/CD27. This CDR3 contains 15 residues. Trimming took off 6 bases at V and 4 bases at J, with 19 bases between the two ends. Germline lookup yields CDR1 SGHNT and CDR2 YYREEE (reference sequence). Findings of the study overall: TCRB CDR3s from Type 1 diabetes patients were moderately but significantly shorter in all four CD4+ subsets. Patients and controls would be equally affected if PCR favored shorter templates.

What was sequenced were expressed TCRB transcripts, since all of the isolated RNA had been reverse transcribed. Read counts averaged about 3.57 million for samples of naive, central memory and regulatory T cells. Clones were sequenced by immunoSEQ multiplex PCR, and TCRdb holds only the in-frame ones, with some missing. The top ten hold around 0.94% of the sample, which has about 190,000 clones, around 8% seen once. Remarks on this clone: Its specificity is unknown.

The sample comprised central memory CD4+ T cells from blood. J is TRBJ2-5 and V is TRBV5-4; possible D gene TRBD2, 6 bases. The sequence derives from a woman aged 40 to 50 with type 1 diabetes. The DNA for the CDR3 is TGTGCCAGCACCCTTCGAGGCTCCGGGGGAGAGACCCAGTACTTC. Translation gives CASTLRGSGGETQYF. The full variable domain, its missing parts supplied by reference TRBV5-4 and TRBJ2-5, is ETGVTQSPTHLIKTRGQQVTLRCSSQSGHNTVSWYQQALGQGPQFIFQYYREEENGRGNFPPRFSGLQFPNYSSELNVNALELDDSALYLCASTLRGSGGETQYFGPGTRLLVL.